Listed below are T cell receptor beta chains from one sample, sequenced in a study of blood T cells in healthy people across ages. TCRdb itself ran the 5' RACE reads through MiXCR, one entry per CDR3 protein. The sample carries roughly 1.5 million distinct CDR3 sequences, less than 45% recorded once. What was sequenced was blood. The origin of the receptors is a woman aged 18 to 35 in good health. The CDR3 runs from the conserved cysteine through the conserved F or W. Where a row states a size, it is once, few, many or the class of an expanded clone; other rows omit it.

CSARARYVGELFF	NA	TRBV20-1	TRBJ2-2
CASKLTGSNQPQHF	NA	TRBV6-5	TRBJ1-5
CASSRQAALSSQPQHF	NA	TRBV18	TRBJ1-5
CASSLPGGGRTF	NA	TRBV3-1	TRBJ1-2
CASSQGPSGGTGELFF	NA	TRBV4-1	TRBJ2-2
CASSLRDRGNSPPHF	NA	TRBV11-2	TRBJ1-6
CASSYRGDSYEQYF	NA	TRBV5-1	TRBJ2-7
CASSLRRETQGDTQYF	few	TRBV28	TRBJ2-3
CSAHRGLGQPQHF	NA	TRBV20-1	TRBJ1-5
CASSQGTFLSDNEQFF	NA	TRBV7-7	TRBJ2-1
CAISESRERYNEQYF	NA	TRBV10-3	NA
CAISPPEGEAFF	NA	TRBV10-3	TRBJ1-1
CSARDPAANYEQYF	NA	TRBV20-1	TRBJ2-7
CASSFYSGGHNEQFF	many	TRBV12-3/TRBV12-4	TRBJ2-1
CAISEGQSTETQYF	NA	TRBV10-3	TRBJ2-5
CASSPLSRNSYEQYF	NA	TRBV14	TRBJ2-7
CASSLAQKYEQYF	few	TRBV27	TRBJ2-7
CSVVFDIHNEQFF	NA	TRBV29-1	TRBJ2-1
CASSLGAVAGSPQETQYF	NA	TRBV5-1	TRBJ2-5
CASSLVFGAYNEQFF	many	TRBV7-2	TRBJ2-1
CAISEGGPIEQFF	few	TRBV10-3	TRBJ2-1
CASRGRIELFF	NA	TRBV28	TRBJ1-4
CASSLYGGGFGTDTQYF	NA	TRBV28	TRBJ2-3
CASRHRGPEQFF	NA	TRBV14	TRBJ2-1
CASSLSSSSYEQYF	few	TRBV27	TRBJ2-7
CASSLSVGSEAFF	NA	TRBV7-4	TRBJ1-1
CAISARGAETQYF	NA	TRBV10-3	TRBJ2-5
CASSDPQGGISYNEQFF	few	TRBV9	TRBJ2-1
CASSQELIAGGIINEQFF	NA	TRBV3-1	TRBJ2-1
CASRNFGQETQYF	NA	TRBV6-2/TRBV6-3	TRBJ2-5
CASSDSGRQNTEAFF	few	TRBV7-2	TRBJ1-1
CAISQGQDTYEQYF	NA	TRBV10-3	TRBJ2-7
CASSSTDRRRAEAFF	NA	TRBV7-9	TRBJ1-1
CASSQESGGPTDTQYF	NA	TRBV4-3	TRBJ2-3
CATSDSRQGMGYGYTF	NA	TRBV24-1	TRBJ1-2
CASSLSGQLNTEAFF	few	TRBV7-2	TRBJ1-1
CASSVKGYGYTF	many	TRBV12-3/TRBV12-4	TRBJ1-2
CASSPRLAGGPHEQYF	few	TRBV18	NA
CASSTTPQTSGNEQYF	few	TRBV7-2	TRBJ2-7
CASSHRQGGDGYTF	NA	TRBV4-3	TRBJ1-2
CASSLTEADEAFF	few	TRBV7-8	TRBJ1-1
CATQGGNTEAFF	NA	TRBV25-1	TRBJ1-1
CASSLDRMDEQFF	NA	TRBV7-9	TRBJ2-1
CASSQDWEGNIQYF	NA	TRBV4-2	TRBJ2-4
CASSKAYRATGELFF	NA	TRBV21-1	TRBJ2-2
CASRDYLVLGTDTQYF	NA	TRBV2	TRBJ2-3
CASSCRGAKIIQYF	NA	TRBV6-7	TRBJ2-5
CSTGPGETQYF	NA	TRBV20-1	TRBJ2-5
CASSSGLWADTQYF	NA	TRBV6-5	TRBJ2-3
CASSQDHPGLVLGGYEQYF	many	TRBV4-2	TRBJ2-7
CATSRVANSGSGANVLTF	NA	TRBV15	TRBJ2-6
CASSGLGTAAEQYF	NA	TRBV5-1	NA
CASSYSILASTDTQYF	once	TRBV6-2/TRBV6-3	TRBJ2-3
CASSQAHRGQGNYEQYF	few	TRBV4-3	TRBJ2-7
CANIRDDSYEQYF	few	TRBV9	TRBJ2-7
CASSFGGAGELFF	few	TRBV27	TRBJ2-2
CASSQDFGGSNQPQHF	few	TRBV4-3	TRBJ1-5
CSATTGTVSYEQYF	few	TRBV20-1	TRBJ2-7
CATGLGTYNEQFF	NA	TRBV24-1	TRBJ2-1
CSARPWSAGYGYTF	few	TRBV20-1	TRBJ1-2